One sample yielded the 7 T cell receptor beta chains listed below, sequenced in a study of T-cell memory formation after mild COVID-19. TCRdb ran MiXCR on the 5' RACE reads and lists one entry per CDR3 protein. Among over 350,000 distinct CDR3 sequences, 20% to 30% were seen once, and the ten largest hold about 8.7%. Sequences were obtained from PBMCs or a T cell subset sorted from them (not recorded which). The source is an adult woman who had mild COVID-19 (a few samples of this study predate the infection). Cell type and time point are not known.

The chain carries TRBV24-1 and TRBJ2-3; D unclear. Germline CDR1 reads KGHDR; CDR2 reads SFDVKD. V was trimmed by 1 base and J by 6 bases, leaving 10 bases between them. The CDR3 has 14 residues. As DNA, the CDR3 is TGTGCCACCAGTGATTTCTCAAGGGCGGATACGCAGTATTTT. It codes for CATSDFSRADTQYF.

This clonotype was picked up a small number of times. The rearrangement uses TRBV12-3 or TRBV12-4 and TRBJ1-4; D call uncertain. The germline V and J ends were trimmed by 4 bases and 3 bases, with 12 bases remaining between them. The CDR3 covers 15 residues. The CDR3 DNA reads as TGTGCCAGCAGTTCAGACGGCGCTCCTAATGAAAAACTGTTTTTT. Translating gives CASSSDGAPNEKLFF.

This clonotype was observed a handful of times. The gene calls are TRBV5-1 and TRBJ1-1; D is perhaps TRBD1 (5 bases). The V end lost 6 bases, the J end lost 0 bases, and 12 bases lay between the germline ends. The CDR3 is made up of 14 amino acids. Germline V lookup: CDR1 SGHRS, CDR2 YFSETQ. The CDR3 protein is CASNWGSMNTEAFF. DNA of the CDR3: TGCGCCAGCAACTGGGGCTCCATGAACACTGAAGCTTTCTTT. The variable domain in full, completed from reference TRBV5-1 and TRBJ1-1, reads KAGVTQTPRYLIKTRGQQVTLSCSPISGHRSVSWYQQTPGQGLQFLFEYFSETQRNKGNFPGRFSGRQFSNSRSEMNVSTLELGDSALYLCASNWGSMNTEAFFGQGTRLTVV.

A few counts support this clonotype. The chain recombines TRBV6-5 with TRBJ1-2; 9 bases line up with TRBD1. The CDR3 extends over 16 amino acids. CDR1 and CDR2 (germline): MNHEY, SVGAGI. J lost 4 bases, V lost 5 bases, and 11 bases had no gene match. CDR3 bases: TGTGCCAGCAGTCAATTCCGGACAGGGGTGGGCTATGGCTACACCTTC. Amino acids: CASSQFRTGVGYGYTF.

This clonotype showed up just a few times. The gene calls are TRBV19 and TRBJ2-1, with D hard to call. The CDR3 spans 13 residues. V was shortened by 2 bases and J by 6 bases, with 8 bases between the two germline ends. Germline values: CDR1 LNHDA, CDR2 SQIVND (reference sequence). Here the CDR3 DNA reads TGTGCCAGTAGTATACTGGGAAGCAATGAGCAGTTCTTC. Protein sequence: CASSILGSNEQFF.

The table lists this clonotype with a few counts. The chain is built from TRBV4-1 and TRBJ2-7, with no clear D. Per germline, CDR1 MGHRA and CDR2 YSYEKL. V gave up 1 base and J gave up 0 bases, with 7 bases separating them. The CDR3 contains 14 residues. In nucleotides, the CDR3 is TGCGCCAGCAGCCAAGTCGAGAGCTCCTACGAGCAGTACTTC. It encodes CASSQVESSYEQYF.

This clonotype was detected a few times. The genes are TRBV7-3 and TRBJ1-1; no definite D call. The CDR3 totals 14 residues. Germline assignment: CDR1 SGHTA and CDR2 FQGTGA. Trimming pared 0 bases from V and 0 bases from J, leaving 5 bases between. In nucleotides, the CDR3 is TGTGCCAGCAGCTTAACGGCGGTGAACACTGAAGCTTTCTTT. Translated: CASSLTAVNTEAFF.